Listed here is a single T cell receptor (beta chain). Germline CDR1 and CDR2: MDHEN and SYDVKM. With 8 bases removed from V and 4 bases from J, the gap between germline ends came to 17 bases. The CDR3 is 14 residues long. Sampling times: baseline, cycle 4 day 1, cycle 7 day 1. This table comes from immunoSEQ multiplex PCR, and its TCRdb copy is limited to in-frame clones, with some not included. The top ten clones hold approximately 2.3% of a sample with around 53,000 clones, more than 75% of them seen once. The sample comes from a study of OX40 agonist ivuxolimab in advanced cancers. This specimen consisted of CD4+ or CD8+ T cells sorted from blood, obtained in a trial of the OX40 agonist ivuxolimab. The TCR was taken from an adult with an advanced solid tumor such as melanoma, head and neck, liver or kidney cancer. The chain uses TRBV28 and TRBJ1-1, with D perhaps TRBD1 (6 bases). The CDR3 sequence is CASFSGGRGTEAFF. In DNA, the CDR3 is TGTGCCAGCTTCAGCGGGGGCAGGGGCACTGAAGCTTTCTTT.